Listed below are T cell receptor beta chains from one sample, sequenced in a study of blood T cells in healthy people across ages. TCRdb reprocessed the 5' RACE reads via MiXCR and lists one record per CDR3 protein. The repertoire holds 1.5 million to 2 million distinct CDR3 sequences, with around 42% as singletons. Specimen: blood. These TCRs come from a human donor in good health. CDR3s include the opening cysteine and the closing phenylalanine or tryptophan. The D gene is left open where the match is weak. Size is stated for part of the rows, as once, few or many counts, or as a class when the clone is expanded.

D gene	clone size	J gene	V gene	CDR3 protein	CDR3 DNA
.	many	TRBJ2-7	TRBV5-6	CASSRTGTSYEQYF	TGTGCCAGCAGCCGAACCGGGACAAGCTACGAGCAGTACTTC
.	few	TRBJ1-2	TRBV4-3	CASSPTLTGPWGGYTF	TGCGCCAGCAGCCCCACCCTTACGGGACCCTGGGGTGGCTACACCTTC
.	few	TRBJ1-5	TRBV7-9	CASSLIGDQPQHF	TGTGCCAGCAGCTTAATAGGGGATCAGCCCCAGCATTTT
TRBD1	.	TRBJ1-2	TRBV27	CASSFSGQGNGYTF	TGTGCCAGCAGTTTTTCGGGACAGGGGAATGGCTACACCTTC
TRBD1	.	TRBJ2-1	TRBV2	CASRGTEPQFF	TGTGCCAGCAGGGGGACAGAACCGCAGTTCTTC
TRBD2	.	TRBJ2-3	TRBV7-2	CASSPNQRGTDTQYF	TGTGCCAGCAGCCCCAATCAGCGGGGGACTGATACGCAGTATTTT
TRBD1	few	TRBJ2-1	TRBV6-1	CASTPGTGGSEQFF	TGTGCCAGCACCCCGGGGACAGGGGGCAGTGAGCAGTTCTTC
TRBD1	.	TRBJ2-7	TRBV7-9	CASSPTGARYEQYF	TGTGCCAGCAGCCCCACAGGGGCCCGCTACGAGCAGTACTTC
TRBD2	.	TRBJ2-1	TRBV13	CASSLWSSGGLRFF	TGTGCCAGCAGTCTCTGGTCTAGCGGGGGCCTTCGGTTCTTC
.	.	TRBJ2-7	TRBV20-1	CRMDGRLPYEQYF	TGCAGAATGGACGGACGGCTCCCCTACGAGCAGTACTTC
TRBD2	few	TRBJ2-1	TRBV24-1	CATSDPSGGENYNEQFF	TGTGCCACCAGTGATCCGAGCGGGGGAGAAAACTACAATGAGCAGTTCTTC
TRBD1	.	TRBJ2-7	TRBV10-3	CAISDDRVSYEQYF	TGTGCCATCAGTGATGACAGGGTTTCCTACGAGCAGTACTTC
.	few	TRBJ2-5	TRBV15	CATSRDRAGEKTQYF	TGTGCCACCAGCAGAGATCGGGCAGGGGAGAAGACCCAGTACTTC
.	.	TRBJ2-7	TRBV11-3	CASSLEGEYYEQYF	TGTGCCAGCAGCTTAGAGGGTGAATACTACGAGCAGTACTTC
.	.	TRBJ2-3	TRBV4-2	CASSHPGGNTDTQYF	TGTGCCAGCAGCCACCCCGGGGGTAACACGGATACGCAGTATTTT
TRBD2	.	TRBJ2-5	TRBV6-1	CASSPLSGGFRGETQYF	TGTGCCAGCAGCCCCCTTAGCGGGGGGTTCCGGGGGGAGACCCAGTACTTC
.	few	TRBJ2-3	TRBV29-1	CSVAESITDTQYF	TGCAGCGTTGCTGAGTCTATCACAGATACGCAGTATTTT
TRBD2	.	TRBJ2-7	TRBV7-2	CASSLFVAGHSSYEQYF	TGTGCCAGCAGCTTATTTGTAGCGGGCCATAGCTCCTACGAGCAGTACTTC
TRBD1	.	TRBJ2-1	TRBV10-3	CAISPSQPGQGANEQFF	TGTGCCATCAGTCCCAGTCAACCGGGACAGGGGGCAAATGAGCAGTTCTTC
.	.	TRBJ1-2	TRBV19	CASSMGRSYGYTF	TGTGCCAGTAGTATGGGCAGGAGCTATGGCTACACCTTC
.	.	TRBJ2-3	TRBV4-1	CASSQDTRQNTQYF	TGCGCCAGCAGCCAAGATACGCGTCAAAATACGCAGTATTTT
TRBD1	.	TRBJ1-4	TRBV5-1	CAGRAPGQINEKLFF	TGCGCCGGCAGGGCACCGGGACAGATCAATGAAAAACTGTTTTTT
.	.	TRBJ1-1	TRBV4-2	CASSQPQGLGTEAFF	TGTGCCAGCAGCCAGCCTCAGGGCCTGGGAACTGAAGCTTTCTTT
TRBD1	.	TRBJ2-5	TRBV9	CASSTRDSQETQYF	TGTGCCAGCAGCACACGGGACAGCCAAGAGACCCAGTACTTC
TRBD2	.	TRBJ2-7	TRBV29-1	CSALAGGYEQYF	TGCAGCGCCCTAGCGGGGGGGTACGAGCAGTACTTC
.	.	TRBJ1-2	TRBV5-1	CASSLQVSYGYTF	TGCGCCAGCAGCTTGCAAGTTTCCTATGGCTACACCTTC
.	.	TRBJ1-2	TRBV6-6	CASSVLEHYGYTF	TGTGCCAGCAGTGTGCTGGAACACTATGGCTACACCTTC
.	.	TRBJ2-6	TRBV5-1	CASSLSERSGANVLTF	TGCGCCAGCAGCTTGTCCGAGCGCTCTGGGGCCAACGTCCTGACTTTC
TRBD2	.	TRBJ2-1	TRBV11-2	CASNPNRLAGDNEQFF	TGTGCCAGCAACCCAAACCGACTAGCGGGAGACAATGAGCAGTTCTTC
.	.	TRBJ1-2	TRBV4-1	CASSQVTGRGYGYTF	TGCGCCAGCAGCCAAGTCACCGGTCGAGGCTATGGCTACACCTTC
.	.	TRBJ2-1	TRBV7-2	CASLRLADVSYNEQFF	TGTGCCAGCTTACGACTGGCGGACGTCTCCTACAATGAGCAGTTCTTC
.	few	TRBJ2-1	TRBV20-1	CSATGTFVYEQFF	TGCAGTGCCACAGGGACCTTTGTTTATGAGCAGTTCTTC
.	once	TRBJ2-1	TRBV15	CATSRGRNNEQFF	TGTGCCACCAGCAGGGGACGTAACAATGAGCAGTTCTTC
TRBD2	.	TRBJ2-3	TRBV4-2	CASSQALGIAGGRDTQYF	TGTGCCAGCAGCCAGGCGCTCGGAATAGCGGGGGGTAGGGATACGCAGTATTTT
TRBD1	few	TRBJ2-1	TRBV24-1	CATSDFPGQGYNEPFF	TGTGCCACCAGTGATTTCCCGGGACAGGGTTACAATGAGCCGTTCTTC
TRBD2	.	TRBJ2-7	TRBV28	CASSLGPGLAYEQYF	TGTGCCAGCAGTTTAGGTCCGGGACTAGCCTACGAGCAGTACTTC
.	.	TRBJ1-1	TRBV20-1	CSAYNTEAFF	TGCAGTGCTTATAACACTGAAGCTTTCTTT
.	.	TRBJ1-1	TRBV20-1	CSAKRQEGEAFF	TGCAGTGCTAAGCGACAGGAGGGAGAAGCTTTCTTT
.	.	TRBJ1-2	TRBV4-3	CASSQDEGDYGYTF	TGCGCCAGCAGCCAAGATGAGGGGGACTATGGCTACACCTTC
.	.	TRBJ2-7	TRBV3-1	CASSQPGVLYEQYF	TGTGCCAGCAGCCAACCGGGGGTTCTCTACGAGCAGTACTTC
TRBD2	few	TRBJ2-5	TRBV6-2/TRBV6-3	CASKRDFQETQYF	TGTGCCAGCAAGCGGGACTTTCAAGAGACCCAGTACTTC
.	.	TRBJ1-1	TRBV28	CASRETGAGSTAFF	TGTGCCAGCAGAGAGACCGGGGCCGGCTCAACGGCTTTCTTT
TRBD2	few	TRBJ2-3	TRBV7-8	CASSLGWSSGGTDTQYF	TGTGCCAGCAGCTTAGGCTGGTCTAGCGGGGGCACAGATACGCAGTATTTT
TRBD2	few	TRBJ2-7	TRBV7-2	CASSLVGLAGGPYEQYF	TGTGCCAGCAGCTTAGTGGGACTAGCGGGGGGGCCATACGAGCAGTACTTC
.	.	TRBJ2-5	TRBV11-1	CASRGKGTDTQYF	TGTGCCAGCCGGGGAAAGGGGACGGATACGCAGTACTTC
.	few	TRBJ2-3	TRBV6-2/TRBV6-3	CASSYTLSAGSAWRTDTQYF	TGTGCCAGCAGTTATACTTTAAGTGCGGGTAGTGCTTGGAGAACAGATACGCAGTATTTT
TRBD2	few	TRBJ2-1	TRBV28	CANRKAGEGFF	TGTGCCAACAGAAAAGCGGGGGAGGGGTTCTTC
.	.	TRBJ2-3	TRBV25-1	CASSEIGLLEADTQYF	TGTGCCAGCAGTGAAATCGGCCTCTTGGAGGCAGATACGCAGTATTTT
.	many	TRBJ2-5	TRBV29-1	CSVAPGGQKETQYF	TGCAGCGTTGCCCCCGGGGGGCAGAAGGAGACCCAGTACTTC
.	.	TRBJ1-2	TRBV20-1	CSVKSSGPYGYTF	TGCAGTGTTAAGTCGTCCGGGCCCTATGGCTACACCTTC
TRBD1	few	TRBJ1-2	TRBV11-2	CASSPVRDRGPNYYGYTF	TGTGCCAGCAGCCCCGTCCGGGACAGGGGCCCTAATTACTATGGCTACACCTTC
.	.	TRBJ1-4	TRBV28	CASAFSFEKLFF	TGTGCCAGCGCCTTTTCCTTTGAAAAACTGTTTTTT